One sample yielded the 27 T cell receptor beta chains listed below, sequenced in a study of tumor and adjacent non-tumor tissue in lung cancer. No cell sorting was done before RNA was extracted from the tissue. TCRbeta libraries were built with three rounds of nested PCR, modified from ARM-PCR. TCRdb called the multiplex PCR reads again in MiXCR, with one record for every CDR3 protein. Seen here are 77,000 or so distinct CDR3 sequences, over 70% observed once, and the top ten hold 9.5% to 15%. Sequenced sample: lung tumor tissue. Receptors originate from a woman aged 45-65 years with non-small cell lung cancer.

This clonotype came up many times. The chain carries TRBV11-3 and TRBJ1-1; D ambiguous. CDR1 and CDR2 (germline): SGHNT, YENEEA. CDR3 length equals 12 residues. V lost 6 bases, J lost 1 base, and 6 bases lay in between. CDR3 region: CASREGNTEAFF. Written as DNA, the CDR3 is TGTGCCAGCAGGGAAGGGAACACTGAAGCTTTCTTT.

Regarding this clonotype: The junction departs from germline at one end; a sequencing error may be responsible. The V gene is TRBV28, the J gene TRBJ2-7, with TRBD2 matching 11 bases. CDR1 is MDHEN and CDR2 is SYDVKM in the germline V gene. CDR3 size: 16 residues. The CDR3 region is CASSSPGTSGRYERYF. CDR3 DNA sequence: TGTGCAAGCAGTTCGCCGGGGACTAGCGGCCGCTACGAGCGGTACTTC.

With respect to this clonotype: This likely comes from a read error, as the CDR3 has no conserved phenylalanine or tryptophan at its end. V gene TRBV11-2 combines with J gene TRBJ2-1, with 10 nucleotides matching TRBD2. CDR1 is SGHAT, CDR2 FQNNGV, per germline. The CDR3 extends over 16 amino acids. Written as DNA, the CDR3 is TGTGCCGGCAGACCAGGGGGGCTAGCGGGAGTAGGTGAGCAGTTCTAC. Translated, it gives CAGRPGGLAGVGEQFY.

Concerning this clonotype itself: The junction departs from germline at one end; a sequencing error may be responsible. The chain employs TRBV4-1 and TRBJ2-1; 7 bases align to TRBD2. CDR3 length: 14 residues. The germline V gene has CDR1 MGHRA and CDR2 YSYEKL. This chain's CDR3 is CASSQPGLSNEQSF. CDR3 in DNA: TGCGCCAGCAGTCAGCCGGGACTAAGCAATGAGCAGTCCTTC.

Note on this clonotype: In this CDR3 the conserved last residue, phenylalanine or tryptophan, is missing, so a read error is likely. The V gene is TRBV4-2, the J gene TRBJ1-5; D is unclear. The germline CDR1 and CDR2 sequences are LGHNA and YNFKEQ. This CDR3 is 15 amino acids long. The CDR3: CASSQDLASNQSQHC. The CDR3 DNA reads TGTGCCAGCAGCCAAGACCTCGCTAGCAATCAGTCCCAGCATTGT.

Comment on this clonotype: No DNA is shown, since the ends of the CDR3 on it are uncertain; the CDR3 is the one TCRdb lists. V and J are TRBV11-2 and TRBJ2-3; the table names TRBD2, a call not compared with the DNA. With termini counted, the CDR3 has 19 amino acids. Looked up from germline, CDR1 is SGHAT and CDR2 is FQNNGV. The chain's CDR3 is CASSLDVAGVGCGTDTQYF.

As concerns this clonotype: A read error may produce the germline difference seen at one junction end. The genes are TRBV6-1 and TRBJ2-3; 8 positions agree with TRBD2. In germline, CDR1 is MNHNS, CDR2 SASEGT. The CDR3 consists of 15 residues. In DNA, the CDR3 is TGTGCCAGCAGTGAAAGGTCGGGAGGGGCAGGTACGCAATATTTT. Its translation: CASSERSGGAGTQYF.

With respect to this clonotype: Lacking the conserved final phenylalanine or tryptophan, this CDR3 likely reflects a read error. The chain has TRBV12-3 or TRBV12-4 and TRBJ2-1; TRBD2 might be the D (6 bases). The CDR3 runs to 14 residues. The CDR3 reads CDSSLNSGMVEQFL. CDR3 in DNA: TGTGACAGCAGTTTGAATAGCGGCATGGTTGAGCAGTTCTTA.

The V gene is TRBV11-2, the J gene TRBJ2-7; a weak D match, TRBD2 (7 bases). The germline V gene encodes CDR1 SGHAT and CDR2 FQNNGV. This CDR3 comprises 17 residues. Trimming stripped 6 bases from V and 8 bases from J, with 29 bases between. CDR3 nucleotides: TGTGCCAGCAGTCCCCGGACTAGGGGGAGGGCATTGTGGCAGCAGTACTTC. Residues: CASSPRTRGRALWQQYF.

The chain has TRBV5-4 and TRBJ1-2; D is ambiguous. Per the germline V gene, CDR1 is SGHNT and CDR2 is YYREEE (reference sequence). This CDR3 is 16 amino acids long. Trimming stripped 0 bases from V and 0 bases from J, with 12 bases between. CDR3 in DNA: TGTGCCAGCAGCTTGGGGGAGGGCCAAGCTAACTATGGCTACACCTTC. Amino acid sequence: CASSLGEGQANYGYTF.

In regard to this clonotype: One end of the junction is discordant with germline, which a read error may explain. V usage is TRBV6-2 or TRBV6-3 and J usage is TRBJ2-1; maybe TRBD2 (6 bases). Germline CDR1 MNHEY, CDR2 SVGEGT. This CDR3 has 16 residues. The CDR3 loop reads CASRRGGVTSHNGQFF. CDR3 nucleotide sequence: TGTGCCAGCAGGCGGGGCGGGGTGACGTCCCACAATGGGCAGTTCTTC.

Points on this clonotype: Possible read error: a much larger clone is one base away. The chain couples TRBV30 to TRBJ1-6, with a possible D match to TRBD1 (6 bases). Germline V CDR1 and CDR2: GTSNPN, SVGIG (reference sequence). CDR3 size: 14 residues. The CDR3, as DNA: TGTGACTGGAGTGTACCCAGGGGAGAGTCACCCCTCCACTTT. This encodes CDWSVPRGESPLHF. The full variable domain, rest sourced from reference TRBV30 and TRBJ1-6, is SQTIHQWPATLVQPVGSPLSLECTVEGTSNPNLYWYRQAAGRGLQLLFYSVGIGQISSEVPQNLSASRPQDRQFILSSKKLLLSDSGFYLCDWSVPRGESPLHFGNGTRLTVT.

With respect to this clonotype: Relative to the germline gene, one junction end is altered; a read error may explain this. The chain carries TRBV11-2 and TRBJ2-1; D may be TRBD2 (5 bases). The germline gives CDR1 SGHAT, CDR2 FQNNGV. The CDR3 length is 13 residues. CDR3 DNA sequence: TGTACCAGCGGCCTAGAAGCTTTCAATGAGCAGTTCTTC. Residues: CTSGLEAFNEQFF.

The rearrangement uses TRBV11-3 and TRBJ2-1; D is ambiguous. CDR1 and CDR2 (germline): SGHNT, YENEEA. The CDR3 is 9 amino acids. The CDR3 reads CTCNLVQFF. CDR3 in DNA: TGTACCTGCAACTTAGTCCAGTTCTTC.

This clonotype was seen a few times. The chain joins TRBV20-1 to TRBJ1-5; D is uncertain. CDR3 size: 15 residues. V lost 6 bases and J 0 bases, leaving 15 bases between the germline ends. Germline V gene sequence: CDR1 DFQATT, CDR2 SNEGSKA (reference sequence). Here the CDR3 DNA reads TGCAGTGCAAAAAGGACGGGAGGTAGCAATCAGCCCCAGCATTTT. It translates to CSAKRTGGSNQPQHF.

Concerning this clonotype itself: A read error may account for a junction end that differs from germline. The V and J genes are TRBV6-1 and TRBJ2-1; 8 bases fit TRBD1. CDR3 length: 15 residues. The V gene's germline CDR1 is MNHNS and CDR2 SASEGT. The CDR3: CVSIEVDRGNNEQFF. CDR3 bases: TGTGTCAGCATTGAGGTAGACAGGGGTAATAATGAGCAGTTCTTC.

About this clonotype itself: A much larger clone is a single base away; this may be a read error. This sequence joins TRBV4-2 and TRBJ2-3; no firm D call. Germline CDR1 is LGHNA and CDR2 is YNFKEQ. The CDR3 runs 15 residues. In DNA, the CDR3 is TGTGCCAGCAGCCCCTCCATAGTAAGGGCGGATATGCAGTATTTT. It translates to CASSPSIVRADMQYF.

This clonotype was counted a single time. The J gene is TRBJ2-3, the V gene TRBV6-1; possibly TRBD2 for D (5 bases). The CDR3 runs to 15 residues. V was cut by 3 bases and J by 10 bases, with 20 bases left in between. Germline loops: CDR1 MNHNS, CDR2 SASEGT. The CDR3 nucleotides are TGTGCCAGCAGTGAGGCAGCGGTCGGTTACGATGCGCAGTATTTT. Protein product: CASSEAAVGYDAQYF.

J is TRBJ2-1 and V is TRBV20-1; TRBD2 matches at 7 bases. Germline CDR1 is DFQATT and CDR2 is SNEGSKA (reference sequence). V shed 6 bases and J 11 bases; nucleotides not matched to a gene: 16. CDR3 size: 14 residues. As DNA, the CDR3 is TGCAGTGCCGGGGCCGGAACTAGCGTCCCTAAGCAGTTCTTC. Translated, it gives CSAGAGTSVPKQFF.

Turning to this clonotype: A much larger clone lies a single base off, so this may be a read error. The chain joins TRBV20-1 to TRBJ2-2; D unresolved. The CDR3 runs to 13 residues. CDR1 DFQATT and CDR2 SNEGSKA come from the germline V gene (reference sequence). The CDR3 loop reads CSVVDPNAGELFF. In nucleotides, the CDR3 is TGCAGTGTTGTGGATCCGAACGCCGGGGAGCTGTTTTTT.

This clonotype was seen just once. This may stem from a read error, because a much larger clone lies one nucleotide away. The chain joins TRBV5-1 to TRBJ2-6; TRBD1 or TRBD2 may be the D gene (5 bases each). The germline V gene encodes CDR1 SGHRS and CDR2 YFSETQ. The CDR3 has 16 amino acids. CDR3 bases: TGCGCCAGCAGCTTGGCCTTGGACTCTGGGGCCAACGTCATGACTTTC. Residues: CASSLALDSGANVMTF.

The chain carries TRBV11-2 and TRBJ2-3; 10 bases fit TRBD2. Germline loops: CDR1 SGHAT, CDR2 FQNNGV. Losses at the gene ends were 7 bases for V and 5 bases for J; bases not matched to a gene: 9. The CDR3 consists of 15 residues. In DNA form, the CDR3 reads TGTGCCAGCAAGTTCAGCGGGAGGGCAATAGATACGCAGTATTTT. Its protein is CASKFSGRAIDTQYF. Using reference TRBV11-2 and TRBJ2-3 for the parts outside the CDR3, the full variable domain is EAGVAQSPRYKIIEKRQSVAFWCNPISGHATLYWYQQILGQGPKLLIQFQNNGVVDDSQLPKDRFSAERLKGVDSTLKIQPAKLEDSAVYLCASKFSGRAIDTQYFGPGTRLTVL.

About this clonotype itself: Compared with germline, one end of the junction differs, possibly owing to a read error. The chain uses TRBV6-5 and TRBJ2-7; D is perhaps TRBD2 (5 bases). Germline CDR1 reads MNHEY; CDR2 reads SVGAGI. CDR3 length equals 15 residues. The chain's CDR3 is CASKTSGSVTYEQNF. CDR3 coding DNA: TGTGCCAGCAAAACTAGTGGGAGTGTCACCTATGAGCAGAACTTC.

As for this clonotype: One base away lies a much larger clone, so this may be a sequencing read error. The chain links TRBV6-2 or TRBV6-3 to TRBJ1-5, with 7 bases that match TRBD1. V lost 10 bases to trimming and J lost 11 bases; unmatched junction nucleotides: 14. CDR1 and CDR2 from the germline V gene are MNHEY and SVGEGT. The CDR3 loop spans 13 amino acids. The CDR3 loop is CANTTRGGWAQHF. CDR3 DNA sequence: TGTGCCAACACCACCCGAGGGGGCTGGGCCCAGCATTTT.

For this clonotype: Just one base apart from a much larger clone, this may be a read error. The rearrangement uses TRBV5-1 and TRBJ1-5; D is ambiguous. The CDR3 length is 13 residues. Germline CDR1 and CDR2: SGHRS and YFSETQ. Here the CDR3 DNA reads TGCTCCAGCAGCTTAACCTCAAATCAGCCCCAGCATTTT. Its protein is CSSSLTSNQPQHF.

Comment on this clonotype: A much larger clone lies a single base off, so this may be a read error. This chain connects TRBV28 to TRBJ2-2; D might be TRBD1 or TRBD2, each matching 5 bases. CDR1 and CDR2 (germline): MDHEN, SYDVKM. The CDR3 consists of 13 residues. The CDR3 coding sequence is TGTGCCAGCATCTACCGGGGCACCGAGGAGCTGTTTTTT. It is translated as CASIYRGTEELFF.

For this clonotype: It is likely a read error, because the conserved phenylalanine at the end of the CDR3 is missing. The chain uses TRBV11-1 and TRBJ2-1; 8 nucleotides line up with TRBD2. This CDR3 has 14 residues. The V gene's germline CDR1 is SGHAT and CDR2 FQDESV (reference sequence). CDR3 nucleotide sequence: TGTGTCAGCAGCTCAGGACTACCGGGAGGGTTACAGTTCGTC. Translated, it gives CVSSSGLPGGLQFV.